The TCR beta chain under discussion was sequenced for a study of blood T cell repertoires in COVID-19. Overall study context: COVID-19 samples collected from the United States, Italy and Spain covered acute and convalescent phases. Sources were T cells, B-cell-depleted T cells, or PBMCs; the material itself was cDNA or gDNA.

Ages ranged from roughly 18 to 100 years, with residence in about two dozen US areas. Recovered participants had two consecutive negative NP/OP PCR tests, healthcare professional clearance, or symptom resolution. The CDR3 sequence is 15 residues long. Germline loops: CDR1 MNHEY, CDR2 SVGAGI. The trim removed 7 bases at V and 2 bases at J, leaving 7 bases unmatched. Generated by immunoSEQ multiplex PCR, the TCRdb table keeps only in-frame clones and is missing some. This table has more than 200,000 clones, more than 75% appearing once. The receptor was derived from a woman aged 45-65 years who had recovered from COVID-19. The chain employs TRBV6-5 and TRBJ2-3; 9 bases fit TRBD2. Input material: PBMCs or T cells enriched from blood (not recorded which). The CDR3 loop reads CASNGGRANTDTQYF. In DNA form, the CDR3 reads TGTGCCAGCAACGGCGGGAGGGCCAACACAGATACGCAGTATTTT.